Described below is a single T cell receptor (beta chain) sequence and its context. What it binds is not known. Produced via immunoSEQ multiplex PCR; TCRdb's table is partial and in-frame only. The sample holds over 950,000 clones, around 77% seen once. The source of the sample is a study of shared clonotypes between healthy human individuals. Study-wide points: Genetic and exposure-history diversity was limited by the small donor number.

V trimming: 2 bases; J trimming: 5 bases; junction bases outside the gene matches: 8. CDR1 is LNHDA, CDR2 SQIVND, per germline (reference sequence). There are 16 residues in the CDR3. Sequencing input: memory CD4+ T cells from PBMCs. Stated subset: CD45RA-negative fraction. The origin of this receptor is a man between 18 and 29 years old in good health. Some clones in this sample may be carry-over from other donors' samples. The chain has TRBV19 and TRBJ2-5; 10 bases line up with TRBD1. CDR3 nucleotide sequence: TGTGCCAGTAGTATATTGGGGACAGGGGAGTCGGAGACCCAGTACTTC. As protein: CASSILGTGESETQYF.